Shown below are 8 T cell receptor beta chains from a single sample sequenced in a study of T cell responses to AZD1222 COVID-19 vaccine. Clones were read by immunoSEQ multiplex PCR, and TCRdb kept only the in-frame ones, dropping some. Seen here are approximately 120,000 clones, 90% to 95% observed once, and the top ten hold around 4.3%. The material was peripheral blood, obtained on day 0 of AZD1222 vaccination. The receptor set was obtained from an adult in good health.

The V gene is TRBV7-2, the J gene TRBJ1-4; D remains ambiguous. The CDR3 runs 12 residues. Trimming took off 5 bases at V and 8 bases at J, with 9 bases between the two ends. Germline V gene lookup returns CDR1 SGHTA and CDR2 FQGNSA. The CDR3 bases are TGTGCCAGCAGCGGGATCGAAGAAAAACTGTTTTTT. It encodes CASSGIEEKLFF.

The rearrangement links TRBV6-1 to TRBJ1-1; tentative D call: TRBD1 (5 bases). Per germline, CDR1 MNHNS and CDR2 SASEGT. V was shortened by 1 base and J by 3 bases, with 24 bases between the two germline ends. This CDR3 contains 19 residues. Here the CDR3 reads CASSEGDPRGANGDTEAFF. The CDR3 region has the DNA TGTGCCAGCAGTGAAGGGGATCCTAGGGGCGCAAATGGAGACACTGAAGCTTTCTTT.

This chain connects TRBV29-1 to TRBJ1-1; no reliable D call. CDR3 size: 10 residues. V was pared by 8 bases and J by 1 base, with 5 bases between. Germline V gene lookup returns CDR1 SQVTM and CDR2 ANQGSEA. CDR3 DNA: TGCAGCACCCGGAACACTGAAGCTTTCTTT. Translating gives CSTRNTEAFF.

V and J are TRBV9 and TRBJ2-2; D remains ambiguous. In germline, CDR1 is SGDLS, CDR2 YYNGEE. The CDR3 extends over 14 amino acids. Between the trimmed V and J ends, which lost 3 bases and 7 bases, there was a span of 13 bases. The CDR3 DNA sequence: TGTGCCAGCAGCGGACGTAGGGTCAGCGGGGAGCTGTTTTTT. Translation gives CASSGRRVSGELFF.

This clone has a handful of counts. The chain joins TRBV19 to TRBJ1-6, with a possible D match to TRBD1 (5 bases). CDR1 and CDR2 from the germline V gene are LNHDA and SQIVND (reference sequence). The germline V and J ends were trimmed by 11 bases and 7 bases, with 15 bases remaining between them. The CDR3 has 13 residues. CDR3 DNA sequence: TGTGCCTCCGCAGCCAGGGCAAATTCACCCCTCCACTTT. Translation: CASAARANSPLHF. The variable domain in full, with the rest retrieved from reference TRBV19 and TRBJ1-6, is DGGITQSPKYLFRKEGQNVTLSCEQNLNHDAMYWYRQDPGQGLRLIYYSQIVNDFQKGDIAEGYSVSREKKESFPLTVTSAQKNPTAFYLCASAARANSPLHFGNGTRLTVT.

The V call is TRBV7-3, the J call TRBJ2-3, with D maybe TRBD2 (5 bases). Looked up from germline, CDR1 is SGHTA and CDR2 is FQGTGA. The CDR3 has 13 amino acids. The ends were cut back, 4 bases at V and 8 bases at J, with 13 bases in the middle. As DNA, the CDR3 is TGTGCCAGCAGCTCCCGGGGAGCCCCTACGCAGTATTTT. Protein: CASSSRGAPTQYF.

Only one count was recorded for this clone. The J gene is TRBJ1-2, the V gene TRBV2; D is unclear. V was trimmed by 6 bases and J by 4 bases, leaving 12 bases between them. This CDR3 contains 13 residues. Germline-derived CDR1 and CDR2 are SNHLY and FYNNEI. The CDR3 DNA is TGTGCCAGCAGAAAAGACATTACCTATGGCTACACCTTC. Amino acid sequence: CASRKDITYGYTF.

The chain combines TRBV11-2 with TRBJ1-2, with a tentative D call TRBD1 (5 bases). Trimming removed 1 base at V and 2 bases at J, with 11 bases between. The CDR3 length is 15 residues. Germline CDR1 reads SGHAT; CDR2 reads FQNNGV. The CDR3 nucleotides are TGTGCCAGCAGCTTAGGGACAAGGGGAAACTATGGCTACACCTTC. Protein: CASSLGTRGNYGYTF.